These T cell receptor beta chains were read from a single sample in a study of cytomegalovirus exposure and HLA in healthy donors. Some clones are missing from TCRdb's copy, which holds only in-frame ones; the method was immunoSEQ multiplex PCR. Its listing shows about 54,000 clones. Sample: PBMCs. The receptors here all came from a woman in her thirties or forties in good health and CMV-seronegative. Both conserved end residues are part of each CDR3. Fields, in order: D gene, J gene, V gene, CDR3 DNA, CDR3 protein. A D gene is named only where the DNA matches it firmly.

>TRBD1|TRBJ1-1|TRBV29-1
TGCAGCTCGCGGACAGGGGGGAACACTGAAGCTTTCTTT
CSSRTGGNTEAFF
>.|TRBJ2-1|TRBV7-6
TGTGCCAGCAGCTCAAGGGGGAATGAGCAGTTCTTC
CASSSRGNEQFF
>.|TRBJ1-1|TRBV14
TGTGCCAGCAGCCAAGTGTCCCACGGGACTAACACTGAAGCTTTCTTT
CASSQVSHGTNTEAFF
>TRBD2|TRBJ2-5|TRBV4-1
TGCGCCAGCAGCCAAGAGGGTAGCGGGGGGTACCAAGAGACCCAGTACTTC
CASSQEGSGGYQETQYF
>TRBD2|TRBJ2-1|TRBV11-2
TGTGCCAGCAGCTCGGGGCGGGAGCACCCCCACAATGAGCAGTTCTTC
CASSSGREHPHNEQFF
>TRBD1|TRBJ1-5|TRBV5-1
TGCGCCAGCAGCAGGTCCGGCCGGGACAGGGGTAGCAATCAGCCCCAGCATTTT
CASSRSGRDRGSNQPQHF
>TRBD2|TRBJ2-7|TRBV10-3
TGTGCCATCAGTGAGTTGGCGCGGGAGGGCCCCTACGAGCAGTACTTC
CAISELAREGPYEQYF
>.|TRBJ2-7|TRBV5-1
TGCGCCAGCAGCTTGGACAGGCCGAACTACGAGCAGTACTTC
CASSLDRPNYEQYF
>TRBD1|TRBJ2-5|TRBV18
TGTGCCAGCTCACCTTGGACAGGGGTACGCCAAGAGACCCAGTACTTC
CASSPWTGVRQETQYF
>.|TRBJ1-1|TRBV29-1
TGCAGCGTTGGGGAGGGGAACACTGAAGCTTTCTTT
CSVGEGNTEAFF
>TRBD1|TRBJ2-3|TRBV9
TGTGCCAGCAGCGTAGGGGGGACAGCCCCGGGTACGCAGTATTTT
CASSVGGTAPGTQYF
>TRBD1|TRBJ2-4|TRBV10-3
TGTGCCATCAGCCCACAGGGGCAGGGAAACATTCAGTACTTC
CAISPQGQGNIQYF
>TRBD1|TRBJ2-7|TRBV28
TGTGCCAGCAGTCGGACAGGGACTTTAGGGGAGCAGTACTTC
CASSRTGTLGEQYF
>TRBD1|TRBJ2-7|TRBV2
TGTGCCAGCACCACAGGGGGCGGCGAGCAGTACTTC
CASTTGGGEQYF
>TRBD1|TRBJ1-1|TRBV2
TGTGCCAGCAGTGACGGGACAGCTTTTGAAGCTTTCTTT
CASSDGTAFEAFF
>.|TRBJ1-4|TRBV6-6
TGTGCCAGCAGTGGGGTGACAGGCCTTAATGAAAAACTGTTTTTT
CASSGVTGLNEKLFF
>.|TRBJ2-5|TRBV5-1
TGCGCCAGCAGACCGGATACAACAGGGAAAGAGACCCAGTACTTC
CASRPDTTGKETQYF
>.|TRBJ2-3|TRBV7-2
TGTGCCAGCAGCATAAGCGGGAGCACAGATACGCAGTATTTT
CASSISGSTDTQYF
>TRBD2|TRBJ2-1|TRBV6-1
TGTGCCAGCAGTGCCCTGGTTGGTAGCGGGGGGAACAATGAGCAGTTCTTC
CASSALVGSGGNNEQFF
>TRBD1|TRBJ1-5|TRBV28
TGTGCCAGCAGTTTTTGGGGACAGGGGGCAAATAGCAATCAGCCCCAGCATTTT
CASSFWGQGANSNQPQHF
>.|TRBJ2-7|TRBV27
TGTGCCAGCAGTTCCGAGTTCTCCTACGAGCAGTACTTC
CASSSEFSYEQYF
>.|TRBJ2-2|TRBV9
TGTGCCAGCAGCCCCCATATCTCCGGGAACACCGGGGAGCTGTTTTTT
CASSPHISGNTGELFF
>.|TRBJ2-1|TRBV6-6
TGTGCCAGCAGTTACCCACTATACAATGAGCAGTTCTTC
CASSYPLYNEQFF
>TRBD1|TRBJ1-6|TRBV6-5
TGTGCCAGCAGTTACAGGGACAGCCGGAATTCACCCCTCCACTTT
CASSYRDSRNSPLHF
>.|TRBJ2-6|TRBV4-3
TGCGCCAGCAGCCGTACAAGCTCTGGGGCCAACGTCCTGACTTTC
CASSRTSSGANVLTF
>.|TRBJ1-5|TRBV13
TGTGCCAGCAGCTTAGGGGCAGGGAATCAGCCCCAGCATTTT
CASSLGAGNQPQHF
>TRBD2|TRBJ2-1|TRBV18
TGTGCCAGCTCTCCCAGGACTAGCGGGGGGGTAACCTACAATGAGCAGTTCTTC
CASSPRTSGGVTYNEQFF
>.|TRBJ1-2|TRBV28
TGTGCCAGCAGTCCCGGGACAATGTATGGCTACACCTTC
CASSPGTMYGYTF
>TRBD1|TRBJ1-2|TRBV5-1
TGCGCCAGCAGCGACGGACAGGGGGCGGGCTATGGCTACACCTTC
CASSDGQGAGYGYTF
>.|TRBJ2-1|TRBV11-2
TGTGCCAGCAGCCGCCAGGGGGGCCACTGGGCCAGCTCCTACAATGAGCAGTTCTTC
CASSRQGGHWASSYNEQFF
>TRBD1|TRBJ1-5|TRBV6-5
TGTGCCAGCAGTTCGAGGGGGCAAGGAAATCAGCCCCAGCATTTT
CASSSRGQGNQPQHF
>.|TRBJ1-2|TRBV18
TGTGCCAGCTCCTCAACCAGGGAATCTAACTATGGCTACACCTTC
CASSSTRESNYGYTF
>.|TRBJ1-1|TRBV6-5
TGTGCCAGCAGACCATTCCCGACGGGAACTGAAGCTTTCTTT
CASRPFPTGTEAFF
>TRBD1|TRBJ1-5|TRBV6-1
TGTGCCAGCAGTGACCGTCCCGGGACAGGCGGCCCGCTGGGCAATCAGCCCCAGCATTTT
CASSDRPGTGGPLGNQPQHF
>.|TRBJ2-2|TRBV19
TGTGCCAGTAGTATAGAAGCGACTAACACCGGGGAGCTGTTTTTT
CASSIEATNTGELFF
>TRBD1|TRBJ2-2|TRBV5-4
TGTGCCAGCAGCCCAACGCTGGGGGGACAGGGAGTTATCGGGGAGCTGTTTTTT
CASSPTLGGQGVIGELFF
>TRBD2|TRBJ2-1|TRBV5-1
TGCGCCAGCAGCTTAGGGGCGGGAGGGTACAATGAGCAGTTCTTC
CASSLGAGGYNEQFF
>TRBD1|TRBJ1-2|TRBV25-1
TGTGCCAGCAGTAAGGGACAGGGGGGTGGCTACACCTTC
CASSKGQGGGYTF